Below are 4 T cell receptor beta chains sequenced from a single sample in a study of beta chain features in type 1 diabetes. Expressed TCRB transcripts were sequenced after all isolated RNA was converted to cDNA. Generated by immunoSEQ multiplex PCR, the TCRdb table keeps only in-frame clones and is missing some. The repertoire has approximately 340,000 clones, around 15% of them found once; the top ten carry 0.019%. Sequenced sample: naive CD4+ T cells from blood. These receptor sequences come from a woman aged 18-35 years in good health.

The rearrangement uses TRBV5-4 and TRBJ2-7; TRBD2 matches at 8 bases. The germline CDR1 and CDR2 sequences are SGHNT and YYREEE (reference sequence). V lost 2 bases and J lost 1; bases outside the gene matches: 5. The CDR3 length is 15 residues. The DNA of the CDR3 is TGTGCCAGCAGCTTCCCCGGGACTAGGTCCTACGAGCAGTACTTC. Encoded protein: CASSFPGTRSYEQYF.

This clone was picked up a small number of times. The chain has TRBV29-1 and TRBJ1-2; a weak D match, TRBD1 (6 bases). Germline V gene lookup returns CDR1 SQVTM and CDR2 ANQGSEA. The length of the CDR3 is 12 residues. V was clipped by 3 bases and J by 8 bases, with 13 bases between them. The CDR3 sequence is CSVDQGFRGYTF. The CDR3 nucleotides are TGCAGCGTTGACCAGGGGTTCCGGGGCTACACCTTC.

V and J are TRBV28 and TRBJ2-7; TRBD1 matches 8 bases. V dropped 4 bases and J dropped 5; count of bases not matched to a gene: 7. The CDR3 is 14 amino acids. The germline V gene encodes CDR1 MDHEN and CDR2 SYDVKM. In DNA, the CDR3 is TGTGCCAGCAGTTCCAGGGGGCGACTGGACGAGCAGTACTTC. Protein product: CASSSRGRLDEQYF.

Note on this clone: A read error may account for a junction end that differs from germline. The chain is built from TRBV5-6 and TRBJ1-5; TRBD1 aligns across 8 bases. CDR1 SGHDT and CDR2 YYEEEE come from the germline V gene. This CDR3 is built from 14 residues. The CDR3 nucleotides are TGTGCCAGCACCTTGGGACAGGAGAATCAGCCCCAGCATTTT. Amino acid sequence: CASTLGQENQPQHF.